This passage covers 8 T cell receptor beta chains from one sample sequenced in a study of T cells after yellow fever vaccination. TCRdb used MiXCR to reprocess the 5' RACE reads, holding one entry per CDR3 protein. The table lists some 200,000 distinct CDR3 sequences, approximately 3.3% of them singletons. The sequenced sample was CD4+ T cells sorted from PBMCs, obtained 10 days after the yellow fever booster vaccination. The source is a man aged 18 to 29 who received the YFV17D yellow fever vaccine.

This clonotype was picked up many times. This chain links TRBV6-5 with TRBJ2-7; 7 bases map to TRBD1. The CDR3 loop spans 14 amino acids. Germline V lookup: CDR1 MNHEY, CDR2 SVGAGI. V shed 3 bases and J 4 bases; nucleotides not matched to a gene: 6. CDR3: CASSYSAGGYEQYF. The CDR3 DNA reads TGTGCCAGCAGTTATTCGGCAGGGGGATACGAGCAGTACTTC.

The table lists this clonotype with many counts. The V gene is TRBV6-2 or TRBV6-3, the J gene TRBJ2-5; D perhaps matches TRBD2 (5 bases). Germline-derived CDR1 and CDR2 are MNHEY and SVGEGT. The CDR3 covers 15 residues. Between the trimmed V and J ends, which lost 7 bases and 3 bases, there was a span of 18 bases. The CDR3 reads CASTPVSAGEETQYF. The CDR3 DNA follows: TGTGCCAGCACCCCAGTTTCAGCCGGGGAAGAGACCCAGTACTTC.

The chain has TRBV10-3 and TRBJ1-3; 10 bases are a match to TRBD1. The CDR3 spans 16 residues. The trim removed 10 bases at V and 0 bases at J, leaving 9 bases unmatched. Germline V gene data show CDR1 as ENHRY and CDR2 as SYGVKD. The CDR3 sequence: CATTSGTGVSGNTIYF. The CDR3 region has the DNA TGTGCCACCACCTCCGGGACAGGGGTCTCTGGAAACACCATATATTTT.

This clonotype was recorded many times. J is TRBJ2-5 and V is TRBV7-9, with D uncertain. V shed 3 bases and J shed 2 bases, with 4 bases lying between them. The CDR3 is 12 residues long. The V gene's germline CDR1 is SEHNR and CDR2 FQNEAQ (reference sequence). For the CDR3, the DNA is TGTGCCAGCAGCTTTGGGCAAGAGACCCAGTACTTC. It codes for CASSFGQETQYF.

In its sample, this clonotype was seen many times. The chain is built from TRBV12-3 or TRBV12-4 and TRBJ1-4; 9 nucleotides align to TRBD1. V shed 6 bases, J shed 8 bases, and the junction held 25 bases outside the gene matches. The CDR3 covers 20 residues. The CDR3 DNA reads TGTGCCAGCAGACACGCAAGTCCATGGGACAGGGAGGGAAAGGGGGAAAAACTGTTTTTT. Residues: CASRHASPWDREGKGEKLFF.

This clonotype occurred many times. The chain combines TRBV5-1 with TRBJ2-2, with 7 bases identical to TRBD1. Trimming cost V 0 bases and J 1 base; bases outside gene matches: 3. The CDR3 has 16 residues. CDR1 is SGHRS, CDR2 YFSETQ, per germline. CDR3 region: CASSLEGQQNTGELFF. CDR3 in DNA: TGCGCCAGCAGCTTGGAGGGACAGCAGAACACCGGGGAGCTGTTTTTT.

This clonotype has only a few counts. The CDR3 nucleotides are TGTGCCAGCTCACCACTCTCCGGGACAGGGGGCTACGAGCAGTACTTC. Residues: CASSPLSGTGGYEQYF. This chain connects TRBV18 to TRBJ2-7; TRBD1 agrees at 11 bases. CDR1 is KGHSH, CDR2 LQKENI, per germline. CDR3 length: 16 amino acids. V was clipped by 1 base and J by 3 bases; unmatched bases: 5.

J is TRBJ2-2 and V is TRBV20-1; no reliable D call. CDR1 is DFQATT, CDR2 SNEGSKA, per germline (reference sequence). V lost 3 bases, J lost 7 bases, and 15 bases lay in between. This CDR3 comprises 14 residues. The CDR3 is CSARLGASDGELFF. For the CDR3, the DNA is TGCAGTGCTAGGCTCGGAGCTAGTGACGGGGAGCTGTTTTTT.